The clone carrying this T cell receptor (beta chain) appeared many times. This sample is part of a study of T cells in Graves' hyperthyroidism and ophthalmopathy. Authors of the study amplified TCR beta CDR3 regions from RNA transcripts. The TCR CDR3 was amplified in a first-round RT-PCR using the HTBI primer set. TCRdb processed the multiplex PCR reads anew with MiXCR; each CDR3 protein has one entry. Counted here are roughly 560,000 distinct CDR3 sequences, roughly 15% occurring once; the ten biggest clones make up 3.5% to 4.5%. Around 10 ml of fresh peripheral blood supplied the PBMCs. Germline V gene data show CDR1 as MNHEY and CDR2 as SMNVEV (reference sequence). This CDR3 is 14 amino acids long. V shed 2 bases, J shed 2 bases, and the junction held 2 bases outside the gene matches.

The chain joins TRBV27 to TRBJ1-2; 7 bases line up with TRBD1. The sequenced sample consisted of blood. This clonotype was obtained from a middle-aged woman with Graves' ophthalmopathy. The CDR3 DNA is TGTGCCAGCAGTTTAGACAGGGCAAACTATGGCTACACCTTC. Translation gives CASSLDRANYGYTF.